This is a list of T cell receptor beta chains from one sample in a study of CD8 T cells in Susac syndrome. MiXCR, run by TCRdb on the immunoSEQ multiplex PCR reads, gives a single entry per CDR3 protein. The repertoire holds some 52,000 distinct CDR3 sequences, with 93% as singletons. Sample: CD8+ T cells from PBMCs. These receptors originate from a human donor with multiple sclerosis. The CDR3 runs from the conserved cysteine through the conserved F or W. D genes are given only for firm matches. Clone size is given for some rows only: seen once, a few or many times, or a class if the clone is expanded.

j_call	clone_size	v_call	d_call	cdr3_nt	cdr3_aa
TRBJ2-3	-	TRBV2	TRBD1	TGTGCCAGCATCACGGGACAGCAAAGCACAGATACGCAGTATTTT	CASITGQQSTDTQYF
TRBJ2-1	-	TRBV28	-	TGTGCCAGCAGATCACACGCCGGGCCACACAATGAGCAGTTCTTC	CASRSHAGPHNEQFF
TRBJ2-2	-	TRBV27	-	TGTGCCAGCAGTTCCCAGGGTACGAACACCGGGGAGCTGTTTTTT	CASSSQGTNTGELFF
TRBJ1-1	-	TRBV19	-	TGTGCCAGTAGCTCCGTCCCGAACACTGAAGCTTTCTTT	CASSSVPNTEAFF
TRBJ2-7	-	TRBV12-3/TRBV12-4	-	TGTGCCAGCAGGCCCGGGGGTTACGAGCAGTACTTC	CASRPGGYEQYF
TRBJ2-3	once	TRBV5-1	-	TGCGCCAGCCCCCTTGATACTAGCACAGATACGCAGTATTTT	CASPLDTSTDTQYF
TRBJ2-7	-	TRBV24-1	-	TGTGCCACCAGTGACGGCTACGAGCAGTACTTC	CATSDGYEQYF
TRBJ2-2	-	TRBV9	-	TGTGCCAGCAATCCGGAGTACGGAGCGAACACCGGGGAGCTGTTTTTT	CASNPEYGANTGELFF
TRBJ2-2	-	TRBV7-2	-	TGTGCCAGCAGCCCCATAACTAGTCCCGGGGAGCTGTTTTTT	CASSPITSPGELFF
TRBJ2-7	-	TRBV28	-	TGTGCCAGCACCCAGGACAGACTCTACGAGCAGTACTTC	CASTQDRLYEQYF
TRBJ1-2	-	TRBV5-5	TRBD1	TGTGCCAGCAGCAGACGGGACAGGGTTTCGGTCTATGGCTACACCTTC	CASSRRDRVSVYGYTF
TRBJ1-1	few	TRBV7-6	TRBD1	TGTGCCAGCAGCCCAGGGGGCACTGAAGCTTTCTTT	CASSPGGTEAFF
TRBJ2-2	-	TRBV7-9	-	TGTGCCAGCAGCAAGGGAGCCGGGGAGCTGTTTTTT	CASSKGAGELFF
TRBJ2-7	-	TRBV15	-	TGTGCCACCAGCAGAGATCTAGCAGCCTCCTACGAGCAGTACTTC	CATSRDLAASYEQYF
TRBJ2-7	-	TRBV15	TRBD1	TGTGCCACCAGCCCTGTTGGGACAGGGGGCTACGAGCAGTACTTC	CATSPVGTGGYEQYF
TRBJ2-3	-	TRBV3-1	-	TGTGCCAGCAGCCAAGATTCCGGGACCAGACGCACAGATACGCAGTATTTT	CASSQDSGTRRTDTQYF
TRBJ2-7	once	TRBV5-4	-	TGTGCCAGCAGCGGCCCAGGACAATTTTACGAGCAGTACTTC	CASSGPGQFYEQYF
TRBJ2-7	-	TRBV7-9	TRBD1	TGTGCCAGCAGCTTCTCTGAACAGGGGGATCCCTACGAGCAGTACTTC	CASSFSEQGDPYEQYF
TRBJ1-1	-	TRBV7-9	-	TGTGCCAGCAGCCCAAAAGTGGTCCGGTTACTGAACACTGAAGCTTTCTTT	CASSPKVVRLLNTEAFF
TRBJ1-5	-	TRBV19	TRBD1	TGTGCCAGTAGTCCCAGGACAGGTATCGACAATCAGCCCCAGCATTTT	CASSPRTGIDNQPQHF
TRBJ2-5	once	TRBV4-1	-	TGCGCCAGCAGCCAAGATTTGGGGGCCAAGACCCAGTACTTC	CASSQDLGAKTQYF
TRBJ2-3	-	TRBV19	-	TGTGCCAGTACCCCCCGTGAGGGGCACACAGATACGCAGTATTTT	CASTPREGHTDTQYF
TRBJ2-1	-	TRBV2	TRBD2	TGTGCCAGCATTAAGACTAGCCGCAATGAGCAGTTCTTC	CASIKTSRNEQFF
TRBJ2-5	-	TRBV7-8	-	TGTGCCAGCAGCGTGGTAGTTCTGCCGCAAGAGACCCAGTACTTC	CASSVVVLPQETQYF
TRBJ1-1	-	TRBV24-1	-	TGTGCCACCAGGGGCACACACCGTGACACTGAAGCTTTCTTT	CATRGTHRDTEAFF
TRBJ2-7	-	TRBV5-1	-	TGCGCCAGCAGCTTGACAGGGCCAAGCGAGCAGTACTTC	CASSLTGPSEQYF
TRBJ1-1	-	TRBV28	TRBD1	TGTGCCAGCAGTCCGGACAGGGAGAGGACTGAAGCTTTCTTT	CASSPDRERTEAFF
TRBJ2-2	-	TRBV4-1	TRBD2	TGCGCCAGCAGCCAAGCCGGGGGGGGAGCCGGGGAGCTGTTTTTT	CASSQAGGGAGELFF
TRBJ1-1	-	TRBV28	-	TGTGCCAGCAGACGTTGGACGGATAACACTGAAGCTTTCTTT	CASRRWTDNTEAFF
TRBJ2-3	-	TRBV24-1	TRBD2	TGTGCCACCAGTGATCCTACGAACTCAGCGGGGGGCACAGATACGCAGTATTTT	CATSDPTNSAGGTDTQYF
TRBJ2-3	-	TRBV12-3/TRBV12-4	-	TGTGCCAGCAGTTTAGGTCGCACAGATACGCAGTATTTT	CASSLGRTDTQYF
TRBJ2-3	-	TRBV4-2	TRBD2	TGTGCCAGCAGCCAAGGGACTAGCGGGGGGCCAGATACGCAGTATTTT	CASSQGTSGGPDTQYF
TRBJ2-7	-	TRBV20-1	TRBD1	TGCAGTGCTGCGGACAGGTTCTCCTACGAGCAGTACTTC	CSAADRFSYEQYF
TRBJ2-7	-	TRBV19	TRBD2	TGTGCCAGTAGTGCCAGCTGGGGGGGTGCCTACGAGCAGTACTTC	CASSASWGGAYEQYF
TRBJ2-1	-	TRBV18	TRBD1	TGTGCCAGCTCACCCCGGACAGGGATGAGGGACAATGAGCAGTTCTTC	CASSPRTGMRDNEQFF
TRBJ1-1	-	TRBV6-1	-	TGTGCCAGCAGTGGACGTGGTTTTGGGGCTGAAGCTTTCTTT	CASSGRGFGAEAFF
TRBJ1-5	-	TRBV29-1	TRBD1	TGCAGCGTTGTCTGGCAGGGGGCCCAGCATTTT	CSVVWQGAQHF
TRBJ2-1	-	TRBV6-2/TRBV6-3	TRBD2	TGTGCCAGCAGTTACACTAGCGGGGGCTACAATGAGCAGTTCTTC	CASSYTSGGYNEQFF
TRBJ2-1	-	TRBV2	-	TGTGCCAGCAGTCGAAGGGGAGAGAGGAATGAGCAGTTCTTC	CASSRRGERNEQFF
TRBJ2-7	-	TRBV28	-	TGTGCCAGCAGTTTAGAATATGTCTACGAGCAGTACTTC	CASSLEYVYEQYF
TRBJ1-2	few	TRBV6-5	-	TGTGCCAGCAGTTACATGGGTTCCCATGGCTACACCTTC	CASSYMGSHGYTF
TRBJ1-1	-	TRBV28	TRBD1	TGTGCCAGCAATGACGGGACAGGGAACACTGAAGCTTTCTTT	CASNDGTGNTEAFF
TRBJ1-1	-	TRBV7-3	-	TGTGCCAGCAGCCCGTTGGGGTCAATGAACACTGAAGCTTTCTTT	CASSPLGSMNTEAFF
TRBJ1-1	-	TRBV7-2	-	TGTGCCAGCATCCTCTGGAACTCTGAAGCTTTCTTT	CASILWNSEAFF
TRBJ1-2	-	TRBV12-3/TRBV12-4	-	TGTGCCAGCAGTGGACCGTTGGGGAACTATGGCTACACCTTC	CASSGPLGNYGYTF